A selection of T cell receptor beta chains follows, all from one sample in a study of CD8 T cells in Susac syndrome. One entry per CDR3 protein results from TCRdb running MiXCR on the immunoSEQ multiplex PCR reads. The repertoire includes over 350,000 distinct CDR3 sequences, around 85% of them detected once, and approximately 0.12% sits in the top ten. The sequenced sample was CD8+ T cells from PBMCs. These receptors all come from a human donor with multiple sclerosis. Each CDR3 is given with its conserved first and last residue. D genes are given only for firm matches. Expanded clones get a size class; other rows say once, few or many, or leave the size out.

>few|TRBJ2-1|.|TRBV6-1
CASRTSLTYNEQFF
TGTGCCAGCAGGACCTCCTTGACCTACAATGAGCAGTTCTTC
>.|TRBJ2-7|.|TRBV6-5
CASSYSVGGQGEQYF
TGTGCCAGCAGTTACTCTGTCGGGGGGCAGGGCGAGCAGTACTTC
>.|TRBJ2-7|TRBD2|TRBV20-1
CSAREAGLAGGSSYEQYF
TGCAGTGCTAGAGAAGCGGGACTAGCGGGGGGAAGCTCCTACGAGCAGTACTTC
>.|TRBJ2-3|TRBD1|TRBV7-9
CASSSRQGATDTQYF
TGTGCCAGCAGCTCCCGACAGGGAGCCACAGATACGCAGTATTTT
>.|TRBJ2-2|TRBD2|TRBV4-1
CASSQGGGLNTGELFF
TGCGCCAGCAGCCAGGGCGGGGGGTTGAACACCGGGGAGCTGTTTTTT
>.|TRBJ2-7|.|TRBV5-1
CASSLRAGSLYEQYF
TGCGCCAGCAGCTTACGGGCGGGGAGTCTCTACGAGCAGTACTTC
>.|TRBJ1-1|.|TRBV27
CASSPSGGYTEAFF
TGTGCCAGCAGCCCCTCCGGCGGGTACACTGAAGCTTTCTTT
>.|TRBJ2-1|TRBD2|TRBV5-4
CASSSPLAGGPYNEQFF
TGTGCCAGCAGCTCGCCACTAGCGGGAGGGCCCTACAATGAGCAGTTCTTC
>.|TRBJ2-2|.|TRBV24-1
CATSDERHSGELLF
TGTGCCACCAGTGATGAGAGACATTCCGGGGAGCTGCTTTTT
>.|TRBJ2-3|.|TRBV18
CASSPPWKRAQYF
TGTGCCAGCTCACCACCGTGGAAACGCGCGCAGTATTTT
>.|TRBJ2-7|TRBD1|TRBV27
CASSLLGQGASTEQYF
TGTGCCAGCAGTTTATTGGGACAGGGGGCTTCTACTGAGCAGTACTTC
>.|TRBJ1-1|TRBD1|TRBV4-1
CASSQARGQGEAFF
TGCGCCAGCAGCCAAGCCAGGGGGCAAGGTGAAGCTTTCTTT
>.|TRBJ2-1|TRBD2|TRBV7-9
CASSHLAEYNEQFF
TGTGCCAGCAGCCACCTAGCGGAGTACAATGAGCAGTTCTTC
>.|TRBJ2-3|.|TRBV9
CASSVGQGHTDTQYF
TGTGCCAGCAGCGTTGGGCAGGGGCACACAGATACGCAGTATTTT
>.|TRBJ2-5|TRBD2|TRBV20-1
CSARTSTMQTQYF
TGCAGTGCCCGGACTAGTACAATGCAGACCCAGTACTTC
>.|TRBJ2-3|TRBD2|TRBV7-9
CASRGRRTSGNTDTQYF
TGTGCCAGCAGGGGGAGGCGGACTAGCGGAAACACAGATACGCAGTATTTT
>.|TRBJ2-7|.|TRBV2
CASSVFNYEQYF
TGTGCCAGCAGTGTTTTCAATTACGAGCAGTACTTC
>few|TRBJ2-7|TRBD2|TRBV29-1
CSVDLTGTSGSREQYF
TGCAGCGTTGACCTTACCGGGACTAGCGGGAGTCGCGAGCAGTACTTC
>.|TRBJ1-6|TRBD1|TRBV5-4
CASSLPGQGSGGSPLHF
TGTGCCAGCAGCTTACCGGGACAGGGAAGTGGCGGATCACCCCTCCACTTT
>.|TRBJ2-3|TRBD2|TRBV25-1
CASSEEAGGLDTQYF
TGTGCCAGCAGTGAAGAGGCGGGGGGTCTAGATACGCAGTATTTT
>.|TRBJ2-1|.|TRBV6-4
CASSESGSSSEQFF
TGTGCCAGCAGTGAAAGTGGGTCCTCCAGTGAGCAGTTCTTC
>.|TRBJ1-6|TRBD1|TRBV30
CAWMPGQGDSPLHF
TGTGCCTGGATGCCGGGACAGGGGGATTCACCCCTCCACTTT
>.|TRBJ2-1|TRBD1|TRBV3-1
CASSSGIYRGDNNEQFF
TGTGCCAGCAGTTCAGGGATCTACAGGGGGGACAACAATGAGCAGTTCTTC
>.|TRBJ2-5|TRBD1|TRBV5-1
CASSGDRQYQETQYF
TGCGCCAGCAGCGGGGACAGGCAGTACCAAGAGACCCAGTACTTC
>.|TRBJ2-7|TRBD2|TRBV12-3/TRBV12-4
CASSPTSGGNEQYF
TGTGCCAGCAGTCCGACTAGCGGGGGTAACGAGCAGTACTTC
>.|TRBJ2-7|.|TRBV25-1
CASSDSSAPYEQYF
TGTGCCAGCAGTGACTCTAGCGCACCCTACGAGCAGTACTTC
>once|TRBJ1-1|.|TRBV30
CAWTYGFNTEAFF
TGTGCCTGGACGTACGGGTTCAACACTGAAGCTTTCTTT
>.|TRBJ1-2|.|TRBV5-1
CASSLVTRETNYGYTF
TGCGCCAGCAGCTTGGTGACCCGGGAGACTAACTATGGCTACACCTTC
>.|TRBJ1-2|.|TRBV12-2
CASRLARGEISQGPGYTF
TGTGCAAGTCGCTTAGCGCGCGGAGAAATTTCTCAGGGGCCTGGCTACACCTTC
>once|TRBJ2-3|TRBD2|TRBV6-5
CASSSGTSGSTDTQYF
TGTGCCAGCAGTTCCGGGACTAGCGGGAGCACAGATACGCAGTATTTT